This T cell receptor (beta chain) comes out of a study of blood T cell repertoires in COVID-19. Trimming removed 1 base at V and 9 bases at J, with 19 bases between. Germline loops: CDR1 LGHNA, CDR2 YNFKEQ. The CDR3 has 16 residues. Repertoires were generated with immunoSEQ multiplex PCR, while TCRdb's copy carries only in-frame clones and drops some. The sample records under 450,000 clones, roughly 90% being singletons. This sequence joins TRBV4-2 and TRBJ1-5, with a tentative D call TRBD1 (6 bases). The clonotype was recovered from an older woman with COVID-19, enrolled during active disease. The sequenced sample consisted of peripheral blood. This CDR3 is CASSQASGHGKAPQHF. For the CDR3, the DNA is TGTGCCAGCAGCCAAGCCTCGGGACACGGAAAAGCGCCCCAGCATTTT.